This T cell receptor beta chain originates from a study of CD8 T cells in Susac syndrome. TCR beta was sequenced from blood CD8+ and CD4+ T cells. Stable or active relapsing-remitting multiple sclerosis, untreated and meeting revised McDonald criteria, defined the controls. TEMRA cells were FACS-enriched, unlike CD8+ and CD4+ T cells, which were negatively isolated. The V gene's germline CDR1 is LNHNV and CDR2 YYDKDF (reference sequence). This CDR3 spans 15 amino acids. Trimming took 0 bases from V and 11 from J; bases not matched to a gene: 10. Random hexamers primed reverse transcription of about 0.45 to 1 ug RNA. TCR beta CDR3 was amplified by immunoSEQ covering 54 Vbeta and 13 Jbeta. TCRdb re-called the immunoSEQ multiplex PCR reads with MiXCR, one entry per CDR3 protein. The data show over 350,000 distinct CDR3 sequences, with more than 70% seen just once and 0.12% held by the top ten.

The chain couples TRBV15 to TRBJ2-4; TRBD1 agrees at 7 bases. This sequence originates from a human donor with multiple sclerosis. Sequenced material: CD8+ T cells from PBMCs. CDR3 DNA: TGTGCCACCAGCAGAGAGACAGGGCTAGGAATTTTTCAGTACTTC. It translates to CATSRETGLGIFQYF. Filled out from reference TRBV15 and TRBJ2-4, the complete variable domain reads DAMVIQNPRYQVTQFGKPVTLSCSQTLNHNVMYWYQQKSSQAPKLLFHYYDKDFNNEADTPDNFQSRRPNTSFCFLDIRSPGLGDTAMYLCATSRETGLGIFQYFGAGTRLSVL.